This TCR beta chain comes out of a study of T cells after posttransplantation cyclophosphamide. Study results and limitations: TRB overlap between skin or GI tissue T cells and blood was limited.

On the day of bone marrow donation, the related graft donor provided peripheral blood. V lost 0 bases, J lost 1 base, and 11 bases lay in between. Germline V gives CDR1 SGHRS, CDR2 YFSETQ. This CDR3 contains 15 residues. TCRdb keeps only in-frame clones here, not all; method: immunoSEQ multiplex PCR. Here the sample spans 51,000 or so clones, around 94% being singletons. Worth noting for this clone: Its antigen is not identified.

V usage is TRBV5-1 and J usage is TRBJ2-7, with D maybe TRBD2 (5 bases). Sequenced sample: PBMCs. The receptor comes from a woman aged 25 to 39 in good health and a related stem cell transplant donor. CDR3 in amino acids: CASSLEVGASYEQYF. CDR3 bases: TGCGCCAGCAGCTTGGAGGTGGGAGCGTCCTACGAGCAGTACTTC. Drawing the rest from reference TRBV5-1 and TRBJ2-7, the complete variable domain is KAGVTQTPRYLIKTRGQQVTLSCSPISGHRSVSWYQQTPGQGLQFLFEYFSETQRNKGNFPGRFSGRQFSNSRSEMNVSTLELGDSALYLCASSLEVGASYEQYFGPGTRLTVT.